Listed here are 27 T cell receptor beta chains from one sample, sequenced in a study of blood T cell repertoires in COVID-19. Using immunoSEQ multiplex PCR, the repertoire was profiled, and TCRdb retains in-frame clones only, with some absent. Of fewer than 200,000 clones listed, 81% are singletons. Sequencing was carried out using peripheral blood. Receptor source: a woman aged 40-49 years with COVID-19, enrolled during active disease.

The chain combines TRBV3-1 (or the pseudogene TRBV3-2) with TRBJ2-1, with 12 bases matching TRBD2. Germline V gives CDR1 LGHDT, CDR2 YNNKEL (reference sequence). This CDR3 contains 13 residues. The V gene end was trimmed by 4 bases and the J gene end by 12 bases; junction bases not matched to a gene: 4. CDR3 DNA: TGTGCCAGCAGCCCCGGACTAGCGGGATTGCAGTTCTTC. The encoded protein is CASSPGLAGLQFF.

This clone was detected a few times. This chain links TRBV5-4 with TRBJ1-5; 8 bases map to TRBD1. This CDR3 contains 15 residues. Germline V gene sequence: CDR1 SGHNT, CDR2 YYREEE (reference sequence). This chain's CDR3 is CAAQEGPGGLEPQHF. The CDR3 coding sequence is TGTGCAGCGCAGGAGGGACCAGGGGGCTTGGAGCCCCAGCATTTT.

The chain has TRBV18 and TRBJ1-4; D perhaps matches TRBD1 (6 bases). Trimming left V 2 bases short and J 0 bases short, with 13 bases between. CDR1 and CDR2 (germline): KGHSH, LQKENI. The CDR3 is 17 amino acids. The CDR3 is CASSPLSRGATNEKLFF. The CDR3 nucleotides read TGTGCCAGCTCACCATTGTCCAGGGGAGCAACTAATGAAAAACTGTTTTTT.

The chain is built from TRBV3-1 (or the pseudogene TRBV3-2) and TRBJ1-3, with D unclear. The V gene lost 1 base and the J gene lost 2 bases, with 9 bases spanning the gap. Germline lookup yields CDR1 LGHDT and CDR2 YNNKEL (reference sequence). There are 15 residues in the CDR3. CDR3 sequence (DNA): TGTGCCAGCAGCCAAGCGACTACCCCTGGAAACACCATATATTTT. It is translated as CASSQATTPGNTIYF.

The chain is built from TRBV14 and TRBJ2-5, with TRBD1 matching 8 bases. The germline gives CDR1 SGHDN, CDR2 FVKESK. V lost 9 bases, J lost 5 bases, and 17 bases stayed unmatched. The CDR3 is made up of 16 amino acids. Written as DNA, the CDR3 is TGTGCCAGATACCTCAGGGGGCGCAGGGGAGGTGAGACCCAGTACTTC. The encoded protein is CARYLRGRRGGETQYF.

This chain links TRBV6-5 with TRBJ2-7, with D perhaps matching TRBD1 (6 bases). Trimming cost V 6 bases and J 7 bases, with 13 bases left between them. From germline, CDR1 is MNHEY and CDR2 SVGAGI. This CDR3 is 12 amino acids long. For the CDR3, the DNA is TGTGCCAGCAGGGACAGTCTGGGAGAGCAGTACTTC. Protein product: CASRDSLGEQYF.

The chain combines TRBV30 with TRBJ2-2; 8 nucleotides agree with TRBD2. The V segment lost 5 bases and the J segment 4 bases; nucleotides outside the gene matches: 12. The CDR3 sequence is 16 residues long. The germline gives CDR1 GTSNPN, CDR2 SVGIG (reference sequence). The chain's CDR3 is CAWCRGGGYPTGELFF. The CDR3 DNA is TGTGCCTGGTGTCGGGGGGGCGGGTATCCCACCGGGGAGCTGTTTTTT.

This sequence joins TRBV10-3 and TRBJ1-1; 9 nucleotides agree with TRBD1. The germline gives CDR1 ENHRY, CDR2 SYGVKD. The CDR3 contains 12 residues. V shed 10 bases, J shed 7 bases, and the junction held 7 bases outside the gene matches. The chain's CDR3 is CATAGTGIEAFF. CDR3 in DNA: TGTGCCACCGCCGGGACAGGGATTGAAGCTTTCTTT.

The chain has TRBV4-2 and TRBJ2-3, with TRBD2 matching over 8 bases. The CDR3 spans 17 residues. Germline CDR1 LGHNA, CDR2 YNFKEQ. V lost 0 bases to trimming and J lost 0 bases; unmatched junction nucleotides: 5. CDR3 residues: CASSQDLSGTSTDTQYF. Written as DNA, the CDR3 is TGTGCCAGCAGCCAAGATCTTAGCGGGACCAGCACAGATACGCAGTATTTT.

In DNA form, the CDR3 reads TGTGCCAGCAGGAGACAGGGGATGCCCTATGGCTACACCTTC. As protein: CASRRQGMPYGYTF. This chain links TRBV27 with TRBJ1-2; 8 bases fit TRBD1. In germline, CDR1 is MNHEY, CDR2 SMNVEV (reference sequence). The CDR3 is 14 amino acids. V dropped 6 bases and J dropped 4; count of bases not matched to a gene: 7.

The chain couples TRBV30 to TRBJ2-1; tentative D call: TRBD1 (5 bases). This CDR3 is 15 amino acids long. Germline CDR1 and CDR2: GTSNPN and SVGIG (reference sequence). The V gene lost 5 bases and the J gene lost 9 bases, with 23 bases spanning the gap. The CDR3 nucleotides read TGTGCCTGGGCAGACCAGGGAAAGATCGTTGGTGAGCAGTTCTTC. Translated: CAWADQGKIVGEQFF.

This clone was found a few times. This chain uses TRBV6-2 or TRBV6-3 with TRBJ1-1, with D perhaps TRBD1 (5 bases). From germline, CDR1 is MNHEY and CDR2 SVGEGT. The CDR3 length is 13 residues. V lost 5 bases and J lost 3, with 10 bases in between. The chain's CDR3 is CASSRTPYTEAFF. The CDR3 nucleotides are TGTGCCAGCAGTCGGACACCTTACACTGAAGCTTTCTTT.

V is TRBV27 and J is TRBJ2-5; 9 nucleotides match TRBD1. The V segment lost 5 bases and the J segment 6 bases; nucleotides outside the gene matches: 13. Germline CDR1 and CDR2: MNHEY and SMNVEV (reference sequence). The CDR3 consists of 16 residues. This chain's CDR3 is CASSKQGASSMKTQYF. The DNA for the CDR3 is TGTGCCAGCAGTAAACAGGGGGCGTCCTCCATGAAGACCCAGTACTTC.

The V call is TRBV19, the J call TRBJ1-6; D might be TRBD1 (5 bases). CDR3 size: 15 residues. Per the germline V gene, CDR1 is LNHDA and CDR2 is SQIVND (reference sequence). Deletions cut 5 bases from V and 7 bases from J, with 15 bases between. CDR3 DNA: TGTGCCAGTAGTTTCCTTCAGGGATTGAATTCACCCCTCCACTTT. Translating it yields CASSFLQGLNSPLHF.

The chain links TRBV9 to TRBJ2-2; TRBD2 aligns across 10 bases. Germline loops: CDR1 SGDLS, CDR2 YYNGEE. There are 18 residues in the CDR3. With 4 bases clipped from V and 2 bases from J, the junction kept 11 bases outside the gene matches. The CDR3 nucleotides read TGTGCCAGCAGCTCCCTAGGGGCTAGCGGGGGTAACACCGGGGAGCTGTTTTTT. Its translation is CASSSLGASGGNTGELFF.

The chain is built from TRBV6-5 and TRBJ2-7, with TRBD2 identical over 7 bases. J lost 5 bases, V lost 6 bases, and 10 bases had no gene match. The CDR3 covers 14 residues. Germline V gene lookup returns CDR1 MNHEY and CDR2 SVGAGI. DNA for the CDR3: TGTGCCAGCAGGGGGGGGTGGCTCCTGGACGAGCAGTACGTC. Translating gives CASRGGWLLDEQYV.

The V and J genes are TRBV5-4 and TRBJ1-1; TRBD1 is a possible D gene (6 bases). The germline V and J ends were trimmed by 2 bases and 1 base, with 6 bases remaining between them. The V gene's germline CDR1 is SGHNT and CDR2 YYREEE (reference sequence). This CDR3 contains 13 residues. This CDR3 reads CASSFRGNTEAFF. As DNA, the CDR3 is TGTGCCAGCAGCTTCAGGGGGAACACTGAAGCTTTCTTT.

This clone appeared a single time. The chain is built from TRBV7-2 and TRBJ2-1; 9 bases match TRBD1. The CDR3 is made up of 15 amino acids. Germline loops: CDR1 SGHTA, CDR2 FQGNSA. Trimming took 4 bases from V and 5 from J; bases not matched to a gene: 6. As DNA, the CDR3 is TGTGCCAGCAGCTCTAACCGGGACAGGGACAATGAGCAGTTCTTC. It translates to CASSSNRDRDNEQFF.

Written as DNA, the CDR3 is TGTGCCAGCAGGAGGGACAGGATGGGAGAGACCCAGTACTTC. Residues: CASRRDRMGETQYF. The gene calls are TRBV6-5 and TRBJ2-5, with 8 bases that match TRBD1. The CDR3 is made up of 14 amino acids. V was pared by 6 bases and J by 4 bases, with 7 bases of the junction left unmatched. Germline-derived CDR1 and CDR2 are MNHEY and SVGAGI.

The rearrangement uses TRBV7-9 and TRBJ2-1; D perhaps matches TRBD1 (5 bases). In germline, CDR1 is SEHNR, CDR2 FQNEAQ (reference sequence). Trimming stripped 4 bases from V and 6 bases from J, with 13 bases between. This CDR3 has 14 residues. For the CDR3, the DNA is TGTGCCAGCAGCTCACGGTTAGGGGTCAATGAGCAGTTCTTC. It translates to CASSSRLGVNEQFF. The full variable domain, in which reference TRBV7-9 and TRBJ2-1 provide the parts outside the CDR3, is DTGVSQNPRHKITKRGQNVTFRCDPISEHNRLYWYRQTLGQGPEFLTYFQNEAQLEKSRLLSDRFSAERPKGSFSTLEIQRTEQGDSAMYLCASSSRLGVNEQFFGPGTRLTVL.

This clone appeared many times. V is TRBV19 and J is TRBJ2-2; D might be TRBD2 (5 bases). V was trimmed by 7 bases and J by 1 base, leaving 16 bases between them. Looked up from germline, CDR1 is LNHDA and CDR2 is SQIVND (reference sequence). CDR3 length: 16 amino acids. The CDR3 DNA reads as TGTGCCAGTACCCAACCCGCGGGCAGGAACACCGGGGAGCTGTTTTTT. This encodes CASTQPAGRNTGELFF.

The CDR3, as DNA: TGTGCCAGCAGCTTAGACAACAGCGGCACTGAAGCTTTCTTT. Amino acids: CASSLDNSGTEAFF. V usage is TRBV7-3 and J usage is TRBJ1-1; D is undetermined. There are 14 residues in the CDR3. V lost 2 bases and J 4 bases, leaving 11 bases between the germline ends. Looked up from germline, CDR1 is SGHTA and CDR2 is FQGTGA.

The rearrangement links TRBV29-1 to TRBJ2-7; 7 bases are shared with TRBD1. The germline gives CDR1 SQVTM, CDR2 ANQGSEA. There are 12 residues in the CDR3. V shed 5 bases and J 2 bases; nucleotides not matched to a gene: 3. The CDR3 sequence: CSVSGTAYEQYF. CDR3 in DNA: TGCAGCGTTTCCGGGACAGCCTACGAGCAGTACTTC.

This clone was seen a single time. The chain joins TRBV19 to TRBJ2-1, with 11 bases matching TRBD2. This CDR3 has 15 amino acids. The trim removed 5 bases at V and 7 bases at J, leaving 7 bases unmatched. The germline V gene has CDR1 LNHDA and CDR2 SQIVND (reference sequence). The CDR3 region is CASSASSGGNNEQFF. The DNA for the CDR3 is TGTGCCAGTAGTGCCTCTAGCGGGGGGAATAATGAGCAGTTCTTC.

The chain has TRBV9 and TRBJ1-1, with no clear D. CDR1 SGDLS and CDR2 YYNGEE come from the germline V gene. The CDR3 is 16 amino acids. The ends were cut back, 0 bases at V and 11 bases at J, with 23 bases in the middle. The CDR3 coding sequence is TGTGCCAGCAGCGTAGAATTGGAAGGAGCGGGAGTGCATGCTTTCTTT. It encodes CASSVELEGAGVHAFF.

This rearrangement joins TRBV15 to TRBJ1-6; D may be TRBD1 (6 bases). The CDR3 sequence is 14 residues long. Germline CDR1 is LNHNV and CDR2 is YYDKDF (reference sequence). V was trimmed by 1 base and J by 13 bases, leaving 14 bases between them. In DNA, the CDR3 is TGTGCCACCAGCAGAGGAGGGGGAAGTAGCCCCCTCCACTTT. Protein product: CATSRGGGSSPLHF. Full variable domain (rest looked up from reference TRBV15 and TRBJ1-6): DAMVIQNPRYQVTQFGKPVTLSCSQTLNHNVMYWYQQKSSQAPKLLFHYYDKDFNNEADTPDNFQSRRPNTSFCFLDIRSPGLGDTAMYLCATSRGGGSSPLHFGNGTRLTVT.

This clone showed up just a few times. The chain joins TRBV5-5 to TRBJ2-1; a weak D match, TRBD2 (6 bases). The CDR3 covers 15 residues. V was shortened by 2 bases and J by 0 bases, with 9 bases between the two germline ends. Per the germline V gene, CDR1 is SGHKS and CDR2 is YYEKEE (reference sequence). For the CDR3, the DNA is TGTGCCAGCAGCTTCGGGGGAATCTCCTACAATGAGCAGTTCTTC. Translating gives CASSFGGISYNEQFF.